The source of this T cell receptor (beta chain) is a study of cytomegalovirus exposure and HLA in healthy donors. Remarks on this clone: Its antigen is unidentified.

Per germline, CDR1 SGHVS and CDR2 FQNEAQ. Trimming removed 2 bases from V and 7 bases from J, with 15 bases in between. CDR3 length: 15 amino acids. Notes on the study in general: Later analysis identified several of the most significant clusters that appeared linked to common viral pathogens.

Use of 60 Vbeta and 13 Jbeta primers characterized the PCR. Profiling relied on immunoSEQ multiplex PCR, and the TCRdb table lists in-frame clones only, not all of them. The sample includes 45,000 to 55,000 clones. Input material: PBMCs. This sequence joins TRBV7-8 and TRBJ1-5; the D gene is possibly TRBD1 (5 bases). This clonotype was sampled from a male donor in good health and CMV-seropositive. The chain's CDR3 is CASSLKSGWGQPQHF. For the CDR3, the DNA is TGTGCCAGCAGCTTAAAGTCAGGGTGGGGACAGCCCCAGCATTTT. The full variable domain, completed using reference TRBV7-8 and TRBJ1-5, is GAGVSQSPRYKVAKRGQDVALRCDPISGHVSLFWYQQALGQGPEFLTYFQNEAQLDKSGLPSDRFFAERPEGSVSTLKIQRTQQEDSAVYLCASSLKSGWGQPQHFGDGTRLSIL.